This T cell receptor beta chain was documented in a study of blood T cells in healthy people across ages. This clonotype has a count of ten or more. Its antigen is as yet unknown. Study-wide points: Greater diversity and more naive CD4+ cells were seen in long-lived donors than in aged donors. The lack of PBMC sorting stopped any conclusive naive versus antigen-experienced comparison.

V lost 1 base and J lost 4, with 7 bases in between. This CDR3 is built from 13 residues. The V gene's germline CDR1 is SGHTA and CDR2 FQGNSA. With a J-beta primer mix and a sample-barcoded 5' primer, a second PCR ran 7 to 11 cycles. TCRdb redid the calling of the 5' RACE reads with MiXCR, one entry per CDR3 protein. Here the sample spans 1.5 million to 2 million distinct CDR3 sequences, 28% being singletons. There were at least 6 micrograms of total RNA extracted from every sample. What was sequenced was blood. The receptor's source is a woman under 40 in good health. V usage is TRBV7-2 and J usage is TRBJ2-5; tentative D call: TRBD1 (6 bases). The CDR3 DNA reads as TGTGCCAGCAGCTTAGACAGGGCAGAGACCCAGTACTTC. It specifies CASSLDRAETQYF.